Below, 7 T cell receptor beta chains from the same sample are listed, as sequenced in a study of cytotoxic CD8 clonotypes in ibrutinib-treated CLL. The protocol was immunoSEQ multiplex PCR, while the TCRdb copy is restricted to in-frame clones and leaves out a portion. In the table there are approximately 190,000 clones, roughly 73% of which are singletons. The sample consisted of PBMCs, taken after 12 months of ibrutinib treatment. The receptors were gathered from a human donor with chronic lymphocytic leukemia.

V is TRBV5-4 and J is TRBJ1-5, with D unclear. The germline V gene encodes CDR1 SGHNT and CDR2 YYREEE (reference sequence). CDR3 length: 14 residues. Trimming stripped 0 bases from V and 5 bases from J, with 9 bases between. CDR3 in amino acids: CASSLEGRDQPQHF. CDR3 DNA sequence: TGTGCCAGCAGCTTGGAAGGGAGGGATCAGCCCCAGCATTTT.

The sample holds a few counts of this clone. V usage is TRBV7-9 and J usage is TRBJ2-5; unclear D gene. V was pared by 7 bases and J by 1 base, with 10 bases between. The germline V gene encodes CDR1 SEHNR and CDR2 FQNEAQ (reference sequence). This CDR3 spans 13 amino acids. The CDR3 loop is CASNLPPQETQYF. CDR3 DNA: TGTGCCAGCAACCTACCCCCCCAAGAGACCCAGTACTTC.

The J gene is TRBJ1-2, the V gene TRBV7-9; TRBD1 is a possible D gene (6 bases). V lost 1 base and J 7 bases, leaving 16 bases between the germline ends. Germline values: CDR1 SEHNR, CDR2 FQNEAQ (reference sequence). The CDR3 runs 15 residues. CDR3 sequence: CASSLVRQGLGGYTF. CDR3 DNA: TGTGCCAGCAGCTTAGTTCGTCAGGGGCTTGGTGGCTACACCTTC.

This clone was picked up a small number of times. This chain connects TRBV5-1 to TRBJ1-2; weak D call: TRBD1 (5 bases). The germline V gene has CDR1 SGHRS and CDR2 YFSETQ. The CDR3 spans 15 residues. The V end lost 4 bases, the J end lost 8 bases, and 21 bases lay between the germline ends. The CDR3 DNA sequence: TGCGCCAGCAGCCCTCCTGACAGATCCCCTGGCGGCTACACCTTC. Translated: CASSPPDRSPGGYTF.

The V and J genes are TRBV6-1 and TRBJ2-5; TRBD1 agrees at 10 bases. Germline assignment: CDR1 MNHNS and CDR2 SASEGT. V lost 5 bases, J lost 5 bases, and 8 bases stayed unmatched. The CDR3 spans 15 residues. Here the CDR3 DNA reads TGTGCCAGCAGTACCTCCGGGACAGGGGTCGAGACCCAGTACTTC. Translated: CASSTSGTGVETQYF.

This clone was detected once. V usage is TRBV27 and J usage is TRBJ1-2; 11 bases agree with TRBD1. Per germline, CDR1 MNHEY and CDR2 SMNVEV (reference sequence). The V gene end was trimmed by 6 bases and the J gene end by 3 bases; junction bases not matched to a gene: 3. The CDR3 spans 14 residues. The CDR3 sequence is CASRGTGGDYGYTF. The CDR3 region has the DNA TGTGCCAGCAGAGGGACAGGGGGAGACTATGGCTACACCTTC.

This clone appeared a few times. The chain employs TRBV7-2 and TRBJ1-2; D may be TRBD1 (5 bases). V was shortened by 0 bases and J by 8 bases, with 10 bases between the two germline ends. Germline V lookup: CDR1 SGHTA, CDR2 FQGNSA. This CDR3 region has 13 residues. Written as DNA, the CDR3 is TGTGCCAGCAGCTTAGCTGCAGGGCGAGGCTACACCTTC. It specifies CASSLAAGRGYTF.